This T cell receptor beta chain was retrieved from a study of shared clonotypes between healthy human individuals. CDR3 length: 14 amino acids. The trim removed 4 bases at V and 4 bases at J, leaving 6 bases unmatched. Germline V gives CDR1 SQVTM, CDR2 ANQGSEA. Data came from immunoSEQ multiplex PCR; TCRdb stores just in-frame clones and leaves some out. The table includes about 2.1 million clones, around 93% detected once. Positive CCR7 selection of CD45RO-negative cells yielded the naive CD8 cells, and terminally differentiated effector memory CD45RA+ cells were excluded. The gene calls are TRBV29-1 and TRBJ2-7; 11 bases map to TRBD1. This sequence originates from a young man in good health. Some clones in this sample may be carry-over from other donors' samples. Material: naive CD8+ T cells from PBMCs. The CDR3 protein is CSVGGDRGAYEQYF. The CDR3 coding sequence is TGCAGCGTTGGTGGGGACAGGGGGGCGTACGAGCAGTACTTC.